This TCR beta chain is drawn from a study of blood T cell repertoires in COVID-19. Study context: Italy, Spain and the United States were the sources of the convalescent and acute COVID-19 samples. In each case, the material was cDNA or gDNA derived from T cells, B-cell-depleted T cells, or PBMCs.

This clone was observed a handful of times. Germline lookup yields CDR1 SGHDT and CDR2 YYEEEE. Between the trimmed V and J ends, which lost 0 bases and 8 bases, there was a span of 9 bases. The CDR3 length is 13 residues. In the authors' workflow: Amplified reference gene primers provided the basis for estimating nucleated cell counts. The repertoire was sequenced with immunoSEQ multiplex PCR; TCRdb's copy has only in-frame clones and lacks some. V, J and clone size are those of that table, while D and trimming were read from the DNA. Among some 150,000 clones listed, 75% to 90% were seen once. Sequenced input: peripheral blood. The J gene is TRBJ1-5, the V gene TRBV5-6, with unresolved D. The receptor was derived from a man in his forties or fifties who had recovered from COVID-19. CDR3 DNA: TGTGCCAGCAGCTTGGGTGCTATGAAGCCCCAGCATTTT. Encoded protein: CASSLGAMKPQHF.